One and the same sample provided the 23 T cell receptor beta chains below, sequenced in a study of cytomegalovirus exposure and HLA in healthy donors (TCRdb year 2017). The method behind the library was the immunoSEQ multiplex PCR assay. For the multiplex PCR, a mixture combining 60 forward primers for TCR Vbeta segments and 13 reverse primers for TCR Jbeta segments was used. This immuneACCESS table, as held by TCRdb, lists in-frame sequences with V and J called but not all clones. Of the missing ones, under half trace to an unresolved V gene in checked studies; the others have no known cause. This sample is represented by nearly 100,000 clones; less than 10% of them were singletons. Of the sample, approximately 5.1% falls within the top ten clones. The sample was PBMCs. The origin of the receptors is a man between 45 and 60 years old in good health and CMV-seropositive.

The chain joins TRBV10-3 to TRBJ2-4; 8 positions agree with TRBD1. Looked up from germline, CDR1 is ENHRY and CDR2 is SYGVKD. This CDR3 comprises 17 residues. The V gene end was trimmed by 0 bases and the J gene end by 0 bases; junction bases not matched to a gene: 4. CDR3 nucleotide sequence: TGTGCCATCAGTGAGTCGGACAGGGTGCTAGCCAAAAACATTCAGTACTTC. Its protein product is CAISESDRVLAKNIQYF.

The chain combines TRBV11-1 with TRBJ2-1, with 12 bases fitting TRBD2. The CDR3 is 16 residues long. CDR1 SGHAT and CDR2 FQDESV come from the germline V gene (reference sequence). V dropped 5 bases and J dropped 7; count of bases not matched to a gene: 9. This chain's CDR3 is CASSGRTSGMGNEQFF. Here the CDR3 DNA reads TGTGCCAGCAGCGGGCGGACTAGCGGGATGGGTAATGAGCAGTTCTTC. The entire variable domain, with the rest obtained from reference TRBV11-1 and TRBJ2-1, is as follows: EAEVAQSPRYKITEKSQAVAFWCDPISGHATLYWYRQILGQGPELLVQFQDESVVDDSQLPKDRFSAERLKGVDSTLKIQPAELGDSAMYLCASSGRTSGMGNEQFFGPGTRLTVL.

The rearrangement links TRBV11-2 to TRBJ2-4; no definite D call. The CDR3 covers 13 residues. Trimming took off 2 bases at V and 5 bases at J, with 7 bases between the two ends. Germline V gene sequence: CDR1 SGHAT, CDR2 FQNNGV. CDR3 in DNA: TGTGCCAGCAGCTTAATGTCGGAAAACATTCAGTACTTC. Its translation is CASSLMSENIQYF.

This CDR3 is CASPSRDRVDSPLHF. The CDR3 DNA sequence: TGTGCCAGCCCCAGCCGAGACAGGGTTGATTCACCCCTCCACTTT. The chain uses TRBV6-9 and TRBJ1-6; 7 nucleotides agree with TRBD1. Looked up from germline, CDR1 is MNHGY and CDR2 is SVAAGI. CDR3 size: 15 residues. The trim removed 8 bases at V and 8 bases at J, leaving 12 bases unmatched.

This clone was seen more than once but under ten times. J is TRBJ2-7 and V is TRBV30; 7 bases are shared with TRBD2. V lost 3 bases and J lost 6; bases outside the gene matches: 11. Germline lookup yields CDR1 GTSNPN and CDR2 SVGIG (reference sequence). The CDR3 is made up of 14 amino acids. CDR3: CAWRSAGKSAEQYF. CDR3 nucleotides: TGTGCCTGGAGGTCAGCGGGAAAATCGGCCGAGCAGTACTTC. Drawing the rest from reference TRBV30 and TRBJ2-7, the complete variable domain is SQTIHQWPATLVQPVGSPLSLECTVEGTSNPNLYWYRQAAGRGLQLLFYSVGIGQISSEVPQNLSASRPQDRQFILSSKKLLLSDSGFYLCAWRSAGKSAEQYFGPGTRLTVT.

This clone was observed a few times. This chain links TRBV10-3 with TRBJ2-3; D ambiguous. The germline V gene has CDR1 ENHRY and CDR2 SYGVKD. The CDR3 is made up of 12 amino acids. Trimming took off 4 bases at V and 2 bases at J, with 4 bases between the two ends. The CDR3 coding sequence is TGTGCCATCAGTGGCGACACAGATACGCAGTATTTT. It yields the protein CAISGDTDTQYF.

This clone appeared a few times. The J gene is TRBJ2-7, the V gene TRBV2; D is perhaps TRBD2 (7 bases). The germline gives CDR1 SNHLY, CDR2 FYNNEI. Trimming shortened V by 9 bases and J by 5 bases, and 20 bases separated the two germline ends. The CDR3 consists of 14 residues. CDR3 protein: CASKRVPGGNEQYF. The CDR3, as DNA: TGTGCCAGTAAGAGGGTGCCGGGGGGCAACGAGCAGTACTTC.

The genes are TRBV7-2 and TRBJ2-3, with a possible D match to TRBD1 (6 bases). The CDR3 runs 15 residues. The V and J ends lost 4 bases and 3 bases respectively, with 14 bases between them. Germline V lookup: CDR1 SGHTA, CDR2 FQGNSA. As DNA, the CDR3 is TGTGCCAGCAGCTCTACCGGGACAAGGACAGATACGCAGTATTTT. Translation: CASSSTGTRTDTQYF. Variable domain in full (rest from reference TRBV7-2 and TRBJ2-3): GAGVSQSPSNKVTEKGKDVELRCDPISGHTALYWYRQSLGQGLEFLIYFQGNSAPDKSGLPSDRFSAERTGGSVSTLTIQRTQQEDSAVYLCASSSTGTRTDTQYFGPGTRLTVL.

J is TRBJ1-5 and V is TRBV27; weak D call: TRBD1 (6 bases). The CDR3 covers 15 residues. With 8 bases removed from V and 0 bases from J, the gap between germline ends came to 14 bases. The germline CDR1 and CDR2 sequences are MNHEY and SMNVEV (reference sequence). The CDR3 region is CASGTGMGSNQPQHF. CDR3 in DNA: TGTGCCAGCGGAACAGGGATGGGTAGCAATCAGCCCCAGCATTTT.

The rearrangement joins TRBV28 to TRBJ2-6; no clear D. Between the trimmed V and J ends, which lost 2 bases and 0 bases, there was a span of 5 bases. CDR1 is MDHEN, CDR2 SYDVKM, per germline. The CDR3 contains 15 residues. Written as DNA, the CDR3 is TGTGCCAGCAGTTTAGGCAGCTCTGGGGCCAACGTCCTGACTTTC. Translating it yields CASSLGSSGANVLTF. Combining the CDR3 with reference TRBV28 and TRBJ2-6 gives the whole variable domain DVKVTQSSRYLVKRTGEKVFLECVQDMDHENMFWYRQDPGLGLRLIYFSYDVKMKEKGDIPEGYSVSREKKERFSLILESASTNQTSMYLCASSLGSSGANVLTFGAGSRLTVL.

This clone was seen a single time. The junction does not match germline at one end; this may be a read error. CDR3 sequence: CASSNVGQGSNEQYF. DNA for the CDR3: TGTGCCAGTAGTAACGTAGGGCAGGGCTCCAACGAGCAGTACTTC. The rearrangement joins TRBV19 to TRBJ2-5; D may be TRBD1 (5 bases). The J call is doubtful: the DNA matches TRBJ2-7 better. Per the germline V gene, CDR1 is LNHDA and CDR2 is SQIVND (reference sequence). The length of the CDR3 is 15 residues.

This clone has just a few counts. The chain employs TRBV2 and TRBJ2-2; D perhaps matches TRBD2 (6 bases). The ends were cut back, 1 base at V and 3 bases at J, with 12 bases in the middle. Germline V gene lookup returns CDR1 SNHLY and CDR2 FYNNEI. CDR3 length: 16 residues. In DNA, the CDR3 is TGTGCCAGCAGTGAAGGCGCTAGCGAGTACACCGGGGAGCTGTTTTTT. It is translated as CASSEGASEYTGELFF.

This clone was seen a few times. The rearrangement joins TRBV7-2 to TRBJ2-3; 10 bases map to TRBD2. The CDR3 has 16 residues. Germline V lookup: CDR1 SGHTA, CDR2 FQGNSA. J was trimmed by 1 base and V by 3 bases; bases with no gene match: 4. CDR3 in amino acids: CASSLVGTSGTDTQYF. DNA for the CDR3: TGTGCCAGCAGCTTGGTCGGGACTAGCGGCACAGATACGCAGTATTTT.

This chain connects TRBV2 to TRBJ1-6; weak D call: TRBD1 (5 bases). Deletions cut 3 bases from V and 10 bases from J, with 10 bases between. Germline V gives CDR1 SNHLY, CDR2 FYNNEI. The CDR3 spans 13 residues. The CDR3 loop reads CASSDGRGSPLHF. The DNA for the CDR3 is TGTGCCAGCAGTGATGGGCGGGGCTCACCCCTCCACTTT.

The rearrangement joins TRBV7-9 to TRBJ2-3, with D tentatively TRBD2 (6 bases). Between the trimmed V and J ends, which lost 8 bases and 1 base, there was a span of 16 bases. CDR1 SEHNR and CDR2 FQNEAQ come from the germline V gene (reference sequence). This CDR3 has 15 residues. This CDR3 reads CASGPLERGTDTQYF. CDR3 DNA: TGTGCCAGCGGCCCCCTGGAGCGGGGCACAGATACGCAGTATTTT.

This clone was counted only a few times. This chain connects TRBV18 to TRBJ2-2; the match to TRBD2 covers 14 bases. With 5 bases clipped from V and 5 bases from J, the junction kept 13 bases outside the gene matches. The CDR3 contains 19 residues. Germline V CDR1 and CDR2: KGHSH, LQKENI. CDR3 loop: CASSSDAGLAGVGTGELFF. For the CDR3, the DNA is TGTGCCAGCTCATCCGACGCGGGACTAGCGGGAGTCGGAACCGGGGAGCTGTTTTTT.

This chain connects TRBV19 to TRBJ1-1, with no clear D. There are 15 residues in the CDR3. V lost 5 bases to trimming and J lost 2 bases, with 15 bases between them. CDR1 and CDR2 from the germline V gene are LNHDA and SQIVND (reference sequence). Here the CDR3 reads CASSPMGESNTEAFF. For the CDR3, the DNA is TGTGCCAGTAGTCCCATGGGCGAATCAAACACTGAAGCTTTCTTT.

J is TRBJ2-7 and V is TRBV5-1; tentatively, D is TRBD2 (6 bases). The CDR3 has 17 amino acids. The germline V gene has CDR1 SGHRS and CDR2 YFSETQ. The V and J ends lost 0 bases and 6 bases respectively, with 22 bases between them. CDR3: CASSLVATGRLGGEQYF. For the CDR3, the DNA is TGCGCCAGCAGCTTGGTCGCGACCGGGAGATTGGGTGGCGAGCAGTACTTC.

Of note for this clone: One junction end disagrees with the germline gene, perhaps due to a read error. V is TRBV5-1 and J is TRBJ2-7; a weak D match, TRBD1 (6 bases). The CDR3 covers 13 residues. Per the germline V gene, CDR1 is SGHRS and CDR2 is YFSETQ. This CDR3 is CASSRTQGVEKYF. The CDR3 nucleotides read TGCGCCAGCAGCCGGACACAGGGAGTGGAGAAGTACTTT.

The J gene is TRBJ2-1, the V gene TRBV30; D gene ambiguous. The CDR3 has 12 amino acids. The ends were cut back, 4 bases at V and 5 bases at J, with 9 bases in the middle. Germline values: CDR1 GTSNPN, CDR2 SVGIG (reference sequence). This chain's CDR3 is CAWTDPHNEQFF. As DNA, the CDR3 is TGTGCCTGGACAGATCCCCACAATGAGCAGTTCTTC.

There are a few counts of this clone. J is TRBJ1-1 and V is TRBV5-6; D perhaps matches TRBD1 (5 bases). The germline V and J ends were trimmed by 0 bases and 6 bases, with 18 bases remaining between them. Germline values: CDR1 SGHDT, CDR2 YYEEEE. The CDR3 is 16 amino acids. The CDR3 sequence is CASSLVRIGGGPEAFF. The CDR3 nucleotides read TGTGCCAGCAGCTTGGTGCGAATCGGGGGGGGACCTGAAGCTTTCTTT.

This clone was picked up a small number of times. The CDR3 protein is CAISDAIRTGLPPWELFF. DNA for the CDR3: TGTGCCATCAGTGACGCAATCAGGACAGGGCTCCCACCGTGGGAGCTGTTTTTT. V and J are TRBV10-3 and TRBJ2-2, with 8 nucleotides matching TRBD1. V lost 3 bases to trimming and J lost 9 bases; unmatched junction nucleotides: 18. Germline V gene sequence: CDR1 ENHRY, CDR2 SYGVKD. CDR3 size: 18 residues.

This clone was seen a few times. CDR3 DNA: TGTGCCAGCAGTTTCCCCCAGGGGGCGAATTCACCCCTCCACTTT. The encoded protein is CASSFPQGANSPLHF. The rearrangement uses TRBV28 and TRBJ1-6, with 8 bases matching TRBD1. The trim removed 3 bases at V and 7 bases at J, leaving 5 bases unmatched. CDR3 size: 15 residues. The V gene's germline CDR1 is MDHEN and CDR2 SYDVKM.